The T cell receptor (beta chain) described here comes from a study of blood T cells in healthy people across ages. Per the germline V gene, CDR1 is SEHNR and CDR2 is FQNEAQ (reference sequence). V was clipped by 5 bases and J by 3 bases, with 11 bases between them. The CDR3 totals 13 residues. The authors drew ten milliliters of peripheral blood from each donor. There were at least 5.5 micrograms of total RNA extracted from every sample. The second PCR ran about 6 to 11 cycles with a sample-barcoded 5' primer and J-beta primers. TCRdb re-called the 5' RACE reads with MiXCR, one entry per CDR3 protein. The sample includes around 700,000 distinct CDR3 sequences, 20% to 30% seen only once; the top ten take 9.4%. This clonotype came up many times. These same records also appear under a second study, on T cells of mothers and their children. In that study: No clones detected were persistent microchimeric T cell clones.

The chain uses TRBV7-9 and TRBJ2-7; a possible D gene is TRBD1 (6 bases). Sequencing used blood. This sequence originates from a boy younger than 18 in good health. The CDR3 loop reads CASSPRTDYEQYF. The DNA of the CDR3 is TGTGCCAGCAGCCCCCGGACAGACTACGAGCAGTACTTC.